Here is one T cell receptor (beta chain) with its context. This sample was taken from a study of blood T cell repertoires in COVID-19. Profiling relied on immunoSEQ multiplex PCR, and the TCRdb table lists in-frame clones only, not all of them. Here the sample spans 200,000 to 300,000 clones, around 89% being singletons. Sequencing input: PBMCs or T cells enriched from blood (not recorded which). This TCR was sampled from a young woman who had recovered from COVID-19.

The CDR3 nucleotides read TGTGCCAGCACCCCAGCGGGAGTTGGAGTCAATGAGCAGTTCTTC. This sequence encodes CASTPAGVGVNEQFF. The chain carries TRBV7-9 and TRBJ2-1; 8 nucleotides line up with TRBD2. The CDR3 covers 15 residues. Per germline, CDR1 SEHNR and CDR2 FQNEAQ (reference sequence). The trim removed 7 bases at V and 6 bases at J, leaving 11 bases unmatched.